Listed below are T cell receptor beta chains from one sample, sequenced in a study of PD-L1 blockade in urothelial cancer. The method was immunoSEQ multiplex PCR; TCRdb's version includes in-frame clones alone and lacks a portion of them. The table has around 63,000 clones, 81% seen once. The material was PBMCs, obtained around atezolizumab (anti-PD-L1) treatment. These receptors were obtained from a man between 65 and 85 years old with urothelial cancer. Both conserved end residues are part of each CDR3. D genes are given only for firm matches. Clone size is not always given. Where it is, it says once, few, many or a class for expanded clones.

>.|TRBV29-1|.|TRBJ2-1
TGCAGCGTTGCCCTAGCCGATGAGCAGTTCTTC
CSVALADEQFF
>.|TRBV19|.|TRBJ2-1
TGTGCCAGTAGTATGAGCCGGTATTTGGATGAGCAGTTCTTC
CASSMSRYLDEQFF
>.|TRBV5-1|.|TRBJ2-1
TGCGCCAGCGGCCTCGACTGGAACAATGAGCAGTTCTTC
CASGLDWNNEQFF
>TRBD1|TRBV5-6|.|TRBJ1-1
TGTGCCAGCAGCTTGGACAGGGGTGCAACTGAAGCTTTCTTT
CASSLDRGATEAFF
>.|TRBV9|.|TRBJ1-6
TGTGCCAGCAGCGTAGAGGGTGACCCGGGATCACCCCTCCACTTT
CASSVEGDPGSPLHF
>.|TRBV7-2|.|TRBJ2-7
TGTGCCAGCAGCTTACAGGGTCCCTACGAGCAGTACTTC
CASSLQGPYEQYF
>TRBD1|TRBV27|.|TRBJ2-1
TGTGCCAGCAGTTTACTAGGGACAGGGGGCTCGAATGAGCAGTTCTTC
CASSLLGTGGSNEQFF
>TRBD2|TRBV19|few|TRBJ2-2
TGTGCCAGTAGCGAGGGACTAGCGGACACCGGGGAGCTGTTTTTT
CASSEGLADTGELFF
>TRBD1|TRBV5-1|.|TRBJ2-7
TGCGCCAGCAGCTTGGTAGGACAGGGAATGGTCGAGCAGTACTTC
CASSLVGQGMVEQYF
>TRBD2|TRBV7-9|.|TRBJ2-5
TGTGCCAGCAGCTCCCAGCGGGAGGCTATAGAGACCCAGTACTTC
CASSSQREAIETQYF
>TRBD1|TRBV9|.|TRBJ2-2
TGTGCCAGCAGCCCCCACAGGGGCCCGAACACCGGGGAGCTGTTTTTT
CASSPHRGPNTGELFF
>.|TRBV30|.|TRBJ2-3
TGTGCCTGGAGGCGGCAGCCCACAGATACGCAGTATTTT
CAWRRQPTDTQYF
>.|TRBV19|.|TRBJ2-5
TGTGCCAGTAGTACGACAGGTTATTCTCAAGAGACCCAGTACTTC
CASSTTGYSQETQYF
>.|TRBV4-1|.|TRBJ2-1
TGCGCCAGCAGCCAGGCCGTACCCTCCTACAATGAGCAGTTCTTC
CASSQAVPSYNEQFF
>.|TRBV6-5|.|TRBJ1-1
TGTGCCAGCAGGCAGGGAACTGAAGCTTTCTTT
CASRQGTEAFF
>TRBD2|TRBV2|.|TRBJ2-1
TGTGCCACCCGGACTAGCCGTGAGCAGTTCTTC
CATRTSREQFF
>.|TRBV6-1|few|TRBJ1-5
TGTGCCAGCGGATACAGCACCAATCAGCCCCAGCATTTT
CASGYSTNQPQHF
>TRBD2|TRBV11-3|.|TRBJ2-3
TGTGCCAGCAGCTTAGAGAGCGGGGTGGGAGATACGCAGTATTTT
CASSLESGVGDTQYF
>.|TRBV4-2|.|TRBJ1-3
TGTGCCAGCAGCCAAGATTTCGGGGGGCTCTCTGGAAACACCATATATTTT
CASSQDFGGLSGNTIYF
>TRBD1|TRBV5-1|.|TRBJ1-1
TGCGCCAGCAGCTTGGCCCTGACAGGGGAAGCTTTCTTT
CASSLALTGEAFF
>TRBD1|TRBV5-8|.|TRBJ2-2
TGTGCCAGCAGCTCTAACAGGGGCGGGGAGCTGTTTTTT
CASSSNRGGELFF
>TRBD1|TRBV4-1|.|TRBJ2-7
TGCGCCAGCAGCCCCTCCGGGACAGTAGCCTACGAGCAGTACTTC
CASSPSGTVAYEQYF
>.|TRBV28|.|TRBJ1-2
TGTGCCAGCAGTCCCCGACAGCCCTATGGCTACACCTTC
CASSPRQPYGYTF
>TRBD1|TRBV19|.|TRBJ1-4
TGTGCCAGTACCCCGGGACAGGGAAGAACTAATGAAAAACTGTTTTTT
CASTPGQGRTNEKLFF
>TRBD1|TRBV5-5|.|TRBJ1-4
TGTGCCAGCAGCACGGAGTCCGGGACAGGGGTCGAAAAACTGTTTTTT
CASSTESGTGVEKLFF
>TRBD1|TRBV7-9|few|TRBJ1-2
TGTGCCAGCGGGGACAGGGCAACGCATTATGGCTACACCTTC
CASGDRATHYGYTF
>.|TRBV6-1|.|TRBJ2-5
TGTGCCAGCAGTGAGTTTGGCAGGGGCAGGGAGACCCAGTACTTC
CASSEFGRGRETQYF
>.|TRBV21-1|.|TRBJ2-3
TGTGCCAGCAGCAAAGAGTTACTAGCGGGGGAATGGGTTAAGTATTTT
CASSKELLAGEWVKYF
>.|TRBV4-3|.|TRBJ1-4
TGCGCCAGCAGCCAAGAGGGAGGGCCCTCTGAGCATGCAACTAATGAAAAACTGTTTTTT
CASSQEGGPSEHATNEKLFF
>TRBD1|TRBV29-1|.|TRBJ2-5
TGCAGCGTGGATAGGACAGGGCGAGAGACCCAGTACTTC
CSVDRTGRETQYF
>TRBD1|TRBV10-2|.|TRBJ2-7
TGCGCCAGCAGCAAACAGGGGACCGCCTACGAGCAGTACTTC
CASSKQGTAYEQYF
>.|TRBV7-6|.|TRBJ2-3
TGTGCCAGCAGCTTTGGCAGCGTGACAGATACGCAGTATTTT
CASSFGSVTDTQYF
>TRBD2|TRBV5-1|.|TRBJ2-2
TGCGCCAGCAGCCCCGGACTAGCGGGGGGTTGGACCGGGGAGCTGTTTTTT
CASSPGLAGGWTGELFF
>TRBD2|TRBV4-2|.|TRBJ2-1
TGTGCCAGCAGTGCCGGGACTAGCGGGAGCGATGAGCAGTTCTTC
CASSAGTSGSDEQFF
>.|TRBV19|.|TRBJ1-1
TGTGCCAGTAGGGCAGGATGGGCAGAGAACACTGAAGCTTTCTTT
CASRAGWAENTEAFF
>.|TRBV15|.|TRBJ2-7
TGTGCCACCGGGCAAAACGGACAGACCTACGAGCAGTACTTC
CATGQNGQTYEQYF
>.|TRBV19|.|TRBJ2-1
TGTGCCAGTAGTTATCGGCAGAGCGAGAATGAGCAGTTCTTC
CASSYRQSENEQFF
>TRBD1|TRBV6-6|.|TRBJ2-7
TGTGCCAGCAGTCCTCCCCGCGGGACAGGGGCCTACGAGCAGTACTTC
CASSPPRGTGAYEQYF
>.|TRBV7-9|.|TRBJ2-2
TGTGCCAGCAGCCGCATGAGGGCCGGGGAGCTGTTTTTT
CASSRMRAGELFF
>.|TRBV7-3|.|TRBJ1-2
TGTGCCAGCAGCCTCACCCCTCGCGCAGGGCCTGATGGCTACACCTTC
CASSLTPRAGPDGYTF
>TRBD1|TRBV5-4|once|TRBJ2-3
TGTGCCAGCAGCTTGGACAGAGACAGGGCAGATACGCAGTATTTT
CASSLDRDRADTQYF
>TRBD1|TRBV19|.|TRBJ2-3
TGTGCCAGTAAGTCGGCTGTCGAGACAGGGGGCATGGATACGCAGTATTTT
CASKSAVETGGMDTQYF
>.|TRBV27|.|TRBJ1-5
TGTGCCAGCAGTTTATACCCCCCCAGGGGTAGCAATCAGCCCCAGCATTTT
CASSLYPPRGSNQPQHF
>.|TRBV7-9|once|TRBJ2-7
TGTGCCAGCAGCTTAGATGGCTTATTTTCGGAGGAGCAGTACTTC
CASSLDGLFSEEQYF
>.|TRBV6-1|.|TRBJ1-2
TGTGCCAGCAGTGAAGGCAAGGGGCTTGGTGGCTACACCTTC
CASSEGKGLGGYTF
>TRBD2|TRBV7-3|.|TRBJ2-1
TGTGCCAGCAGCTCTGGACTAGCGGGCGCAGGAGGGATTGAGCAGTTCTTC
CASSSGLAGAGGIEQFF
>TRBD2|TRBV18|.|TRBJ2-5
TGTGCCAGCTCACCTCAGGTAGCGGGAGTAGGGGAGACCCAGTACTTC
CASSPQVAGVGETQYF
>.|TRBV9|.|TRBJ2-3
TGTGCCAGCAGCGTAACTAGATTGGCAGATACGCAGTATTTT
CASSVTRLADTQYF
>TRBD1|TRBV6-5|.|TRBJ1-1
TGTGCCAGCAGTTTGCGACAGGGGGCAAACACTGAAGCTTTCTTT
CASSLRQGANTEAFF